The 10 T cell receptor beta chains listed next were all sequenced from one sample in a study of blood T cell repertoires in COVID-19. Clones were sequenced by immunoSEQ multiplex PCR, and TCRdb holds only the in-frame ones, with some missing. The repertoire holds under 130,000 clones, with 82% as singletons. Sequenced sample: peripheral blood. All receptors come from an elderly woman with acute or convalescent COVID-19.

J is TRBJ2-5 and V is TRBV5-8, with TRBD2 identical over 11 bases. This CDR3 spans 14 amino acids. With V trimmed by 4 bases and J by 5 bases, 4 bases remained unmatched. Germline V CDR1 and CDR2: SGHTS, YDEGEE. The CDR3: CASSAGLAVETQYF. The CDR3 region has the DNA TGTGCCAGCAGCGCGGGACTAGCGGTGGAGACCCAGTACTTC.

The chain carries TRBV6-5 and TRBJ2-7; a possible D gene is TRBD1 (6 bases). The V and J ends lost 4 bases and 2 bases respectively, with 12 bases between them. This CDR3 spans 14 amino acids. Germline V gene sequence: CDR1 MNHEY, CDR2 SVGAGI. CDR3 sequence: CASSSLTGTYEQYF. For the CDR3, the DNA is TGTGCCAGCAGTTCGCTGACAGGCACCTACGAGCAGTACTTC.

This chain uses TRBV6-4 with TRBJ2-6, with D possibly being TRBD1 (6 bases). Germline-derived CDR1 and CDR2 are MRHNA and SNTAGT. Trimming left V 0 bases short and J 2 bases short, with 14 bases between. The CDR3 is 18 amino acids. The CDR3 region is CASSDSGQGLAGANVLTF. The CDR3 coding sequence is TGTGCCAGCAGTGACTCGGGCCAGGGGCTTGCTGGGGCCAACGTCCTGACTTTC.

The V gene is TRBV2, the J gene TRBJ2-1; TRBD1 might be the D (5 bases). V was shortened by 0 bases and J by 10 bases, with 10 bases between the two germline ends. Germline CDR1 is SNHLY and CDR2 is FYNNEI. The CDR3 length is 13 residues. As DNA, the CDR3 is TGTGCCAGCAGTGAAGCGCTTCGACAGGAGCAGTTCTTC. It is translated as CASSEALRQEQFF. Combining the CDR3 with reference TRBV2 and TRBJ2-1 gives the whole variable domain EPEVTQTPSHQVTQMGQEVILRCVPISNHLYFYWYRQILGQKVEFLVSFYNNEISEKSEIFDDQFSVERPDGSNFTLKIRSTKLEDSAMYFCASSEALRQEQFFGPGTRLTVL.

In this sample, this clone turned up once. This chain joins TRBV28 and TRBJ2-7, with 10 nucleotides matching TRBD2. The length of the CDR3 is 15 residues. V lost 5 bases, J lost 1 base, and 5 bases stayed unmatched. Germline assignment: CDR1 MDHEN and CDR2 SYDVKM. The CDR3 spells CASSSEREGSYEQYF. The CDR3 bases are TGTGCCAGCAGTAGTGAGCGGGAGGGTTCCTACGAGCAGTACTTC.

The chain links TRBV24-1 to TRBJ2-1; the match to TRBD2 covers 10 bases. CDR3 length: 15 amino acids. Looked up from germline, CDR1 is KGHDR and CDR2 is SFDVKD. The V gene end was trimmed by 3 bases and the J gene end by 6 bases; junction bases not matched to a gene: 4. The CDR3 here is CATSDLGTSVNEQFF. The CDR3 DNA sequence: TGTGCCACCAGTGATCTCGGGACTAGCGTCAATGAGCAGTTCTTC.

The chain recombines TRBV9 with TRBJ1-1; maybe TRBD1 (6 bases). This CDR3 region has 17 residues. Trimming cost V 2 bases and J 3 bases, with 20 bases left between them. Per the germline V gene, CDR1 is SGDLS and CDR2 is YYNGEE. The CDR3 DNA follows: TGTGCCAGCAGCGTGCAGATTCCGGAGACAGGAGACACTGAAGCTTTCTTT. It is translated as CASSVQIPETGDTEAFF.

The chain employs TRBV3-1 (or the pseudogene TRBV3-2) and TRBJ2-2, with 9 bases matching TRBD2. CDR3 size: 16 residues. J gave up 4 bases and V 4 bases, and 7 bases lay outside the gene matches. Per the germline V gene, CDR1 is LGHDT and CDR2 is YNNKEL (reference sequence). As DNA, the CDR3 is TGTGCCAGCAGCCTTCGAGGTAGCGGGAGCACCGGGGAGCTGTTTTTT. Translated, it gives CASSLRGSGSTGELFF.

This chain connects TRBV19 to TRBJ1-4; D unresolved. This CDR3 spans 14 amino acids. Trimming stripped 2 bases from V and 15 bases from J, with 19 bases between. The germline V gene has CDR1 LNHDA and CDR2 SQIVND (reference sequence). CDR3 sequence (DNA): TGTGCCAGTAGTATAAGTCACCTACTCGAAGAGATGTTTTTT. Amino acid sequence: CASSISHLLEEMFF. Full variable domain (remainder filled in from reference TRBV19 and TRBJ1-4): DGGITQSPKYLFRKEGQNVTLSCEQNLNHDAMYWYRQDPGQGLRLIYYSQIVNDFQKGDIAEGYSVSREKKESFPLTVTSAQKNPTAFYLCASSISHLLEEMFFGSGTQLSVL.

The V call is TRBV18, the J call TRBJ2-7; 7 bases match TRBD1. CDR1 is KGHSH, CDR2 LQKENI, per germline. This CDR3 has 13 residues. V dropped 3 bases and J dropped 6; count of bases not matched to a gene: 5. The CDR3 nucleotides read TGTGCCAGCTCACCGGGGACAGACCGCGAGCAGTACGTC. Its translation: CASSPGTDREQYV.